The text below deals with one T cell receptor (beta chain). What it binds is unknown. The read gets to within 3 residues of the CDR3 end, and the germline J gene fills in the rest. This sample is drawn from a study of T cells in women clearing cervical HPV infection. Turning to the study itself: Blood came at first lesion visit for cases, post-clearance for controls. For cases, blood was sampled a median approximately 150 days after lesion detection, interquartile range about 80 to 220 days. The study, taken as a whole, reports: Cases and controls were distinguished at AUC about 0.8 by richness and V genes. CIN3+ cases had significantly higher TCR richness than controls; evenness did not differ.

Assay used: immunoSEQ multiplex PCR; TCRdb lists only in-frame clones, some missing. This sample's clone table lists 23,000 or so clones. The CDR3 runs 14 residues. In germline, CDR1 is MNHNS, CDR2 SASEGT. V was clipped by 3 bases and J by 5 bases, with 11 bases between them. The chain couples TRBV6-1 to TRBJ2-1; tentative D call: TRBD1 (5 bases). The clonotype originates from a woman between 18 and 70 years old with a cervical HPV16 infection that either progressed to CIN3+ or cleared (not recorded which). The sample consisted of blood buffy coat. CDR3 loop: CASSELGDNNEQFF. CDR3 DNA, as far as it was read: TGTGCCAGCAGTGAGTTAGGGGATAACAATGAG.